A single TCR beta chain is shown here with its context. The antigen remains undetermined. V was cut by 1 base and J by 0 bases, with 13 bases left in between. This CDR3 is 17 amino acids long. From germline, CDR1 is SQVTM and CDR2 ANQGSEA. PCR amplification relied on 60 Vbeta primers (plus 13 Jbeta primers). Produced via immunoSEQ multiplex PCR; TCRdb's table is partial and in-frame only. There are some 220,000 clones in the sample; roughly 91% occur only once, and 0.95% to 1.1% lies in the top ten. This sample was included in a study of cytomegalovirus exposure and HLA in healthy donors. These donors, healthy bone marrow donors, were studied. Overall study results and limits: Donors belonging to an Asian-associated ancestry cluster reportedly showed fewer N-insertions in productive TCRs than the 666-donor mean, according to what a later analysis found.

This chain uses TRBV29-1 with TRBJ2-6; D is unclear. Sequencing used PBMCs. This sequence was found in a woman aged 18-35 years in good health and CMV-seronegative. Here the CDR3 reads CSVEVNSYDSGANVLTF. The CDR3 DNA sequence: TGCAGCGTTGAAGTTAACAGTTACGACTCTGGGGCCAACGTCCTGACTTTC. The full variable domain, its missing parts supplied by reference TRBV29-1 and TRBJ2-6, is SAVISQKPSRDICQRGTSLTIQCQVDSQVTMMFWYRQQPGQSLTLIATANQGSEATYESGFVIDKFPISRPNLTFSTLTVSNMSPEDSSIYLCSVEVNSYDSGANVLTFGAGSRLTVL.